One sample yielded the 20 T cell receptor beta chains listed below, sequenced in a study of T cell repertoires in cytomegalovirus infection. TCRdb passed the reads through MiXCR, listing each CDR3 protein once. The profile shows approximately 260,000 distinct CDR3 sequences, approximately 17% of them singletons. Sequenced sample: CD8+ T cells from PBMCs. The source of these receptors is a human donor in good health (CMV status not recorded). Some clones in this sample may be carry-over from other donors' samples.

The sample holds many counts of this clonotype. The rearrangement links TRBV6-6 to TRBJ2-1, with a tentative D call TRBD2 (5 bases). Germline V CDR1 and CDR2: MNHNY, SVGAGI (reference sequence). Trimming pared 7 bases from V and 2 bases from J, leaving 15 bases between. The CDR3 is made up of 15 amino acids. CDR3 DNA sequence: TGTGCCAGCACAACGGCGGGTGAGGCCTACAATGAGCAGTTCTTC. This sequence encodes CASTTAGEAYNEQFF.

This clonotype was seen at least ten times. The chain couples TRBV12-3 or TRBV12-4 to TRBJ1-1, with a tentative D call TRBD1 (5 bases). Between the trimmed V and J ends, which lost 5 bases and 6 bases, there was a span of 16 bases. The CDR3 has 14 residues. The CDR3 coding sequence is TGTGCCAGCAGTCACCGTACAGGCAGTTCTGAAGCTTTCTTT. Amino acids: CASSHRTGSSEAFF.

This clonotype was recorded at least ten times. V is TRBV7-2 and J is TRBJ2-3, with D unclear. Germline V gene lookup returns CDR1 SGHTA and CDR2 FQGNSA. The CDR3 runs 13 residues. Trimming took 5 bases from V and 6 from J, leaving 12 bases between them. This chain's CDR3 is CASSGLIADTQYF. CDR3 DNA sequence: TGTGCCAGCAGCGGCCTTATTGCCGATACGCAGTATTTT.

This clonotype has only a few counts. V usage is TRBV7-9 and J usage is TRBJ2-1; no clear D. The CDR3 runs 16 residues. Trimming pared 6 bases from V and 8 bases from J, leaving 23 bases between. The germline gives CDR1 SEHNR, CDR2 FQNEAQ (reference sequence). CDR3 sequence (DNA): TGTGCCAGCAGAAATCAGACCTCCTCGCGTTTCTATGAGCAGTTCTTC. Amino acid sequence: CASRNQTSSRFYEQFF.

This clonotype has a count of ten or more. The chain couples TRBV7-9 to TRBJ1-1; D unresolved. The CDR3 has 14 amino acids. Germline CDR1 is SEHNR and CDR2 is FQNEAQ (reference sequence). The V and J ends lost 7 bases and 1 base respectively, with 13 bases between them. CDR3 nucleotides: TGTGCCAGCACTTTGGGGTTCGAGAACACTGAAGCTTTCTTT. Residues: CASTLGFENTEAFF.

This clonotype was seen only a few times. The chain joins TRBV14 to TRBJ2-2, with D possibly TRBD1 on 6 matching bases. V gave up 4 bases and J gave up 7 bases, with 22 bases separating them. The V gene's germline CDR1 is SGHDN and CDR2 FVKESK. The CDR3 sequence is 17 residues long. CDR3 DNA sequence: TGTGCCAGCAGCCCTTACTCCGGGACAATCGTACGCGGGGAGCTGTTTTTT. The encoded protein is CASSPYSGTIVRGELFF.

This clonotype was counted only a few times. V gene TRBV19 combines with J gene TRBJ1-5; 9 nucleotides match TRBD1. CDR1 and CDR2 from the germline V gene are LNHDA and SQIVND (reference sequence). CDR3 length: 15 residues. Germline trimming cut 5 bases from V and 3 bases from J; bases unmatched to any gene: 5. The DNA for the CDR3 is TGTGCCAGTAGTCGGGACAGGGACCCCAATCAGCCCCAGCATTTT. Translation gives CASSRDRDPNQPQHF.

The table lists this clonotype with many counts. The gene calls are TRBV7-9 and TRBJ1-2, with 9 positions matching TRBD1. V lost 5 bases and J lost 4; bases outside the gene matches: 5. The germline gives CDR1 SEHNR, CDR2 FQNEAQ (reference sequence). The CDR3 consists of 14 residues. The DNA for the CDR3 is TGTGCCAGCAGCCCGTTGACAGGGGGCTATGGCTACACCTTC. Amino acid sequence: CASSPLTGGYGYTF.

V and J are TRBV29-1 and TRBJ1-1; D is uncertain. This CDR3 contains 14 residues. Germline CDR1 reads SQVTM; CDR2 reads ANQGSEA. V was shortened by 3 bases and J by 0 bases, with 11 bases between the two germline ends. The CDR3 DNA reads TGCAGCGTTGATCCTTGGGGTATGAACACTGAAGCTTTCTTT. This translates into CSVDPWGMNTEAFF.

This clonotype showed up just a few times. This chain uses TRBV4-1 with TRBJ1-6, with a tentative D call TRBD1 (5 bases). Germline CDR1 MGHRA, CDR2 YSYEKL. This CDR3 spans 15 amino acids. Trimming removed 1 base at V and 7 bases at J, with 11 bases between. CDR3: CASSQARQGNSPLHF. CDR3 DNA sequence: TGCGCCAGCAGCCAAGCCCGGCAGGGAAATTCACCCCTCCACTTT.

This clonotype was observed a few times. This chain joins TRBV5-5 and TRBJ1-1, with D hard to call. V was cut by 0 bases and J by 0 bases, with 6 bases left in between. The CDR3 runs 14 residues. Germline V gene lookup returns CDR1 SGHKS and CDR2 YYEKEE (reference sequence). The CDR3 DNA is TGTGCCAGCAGCTTGGAGCCGGTGAACACTGAAGCTTTCTTT. Its translation: CASSLEPVNTEAFF.

This clonotype occurred a few times. V is TRBV29-1 and J is TRBJ1-2, with a weak D call TRBD1 (5 bases). Germline CDR1 is SQVTM and CDR2 is ANQGSEA. The CDR3 has 14 amino acids. The V end was cut by 5 bases, the J end by 0 bases, with 13 bases between. In nucleotides, the CDR3 is TGCAGCGTTCTAACAGGATGGTCTAACTATGGCTACACCTTC. As protein: CSVLTGWSNYGYTF.

The chain is built from TRBV4-3 and TRBJ1-5, with D possibly matching TRBD1 (5 bases). V was pared by 3 bases and J by 6 bases, with 21 bases between. The germline V gene has CDR1 LGHNA and CDR2 YSLEER. The CDR3 consists of 17 residues. CDR3 sequence: CASSQGLEGTRAQPQHF. DNA of the CDR3: TGCGCCAGCAGCCAGGGGCTTGAGGGGACGAGAGCTCAGCCCCAGCATTTT.

The chain joins TRBV6-1 to TRBJ2-7, with 11 bases identical to TRBD1. This CDR3 has 16 residues. From germline, CDR1 is MNHNS and CDR2 SASEGT. Trimming cost V 0 bases and J 1 base; bases outside gene matches: 2. DNA of the CDR3: TGTGCCAGCAGTGAAGCGGACAGGGGGCTTTCCTACGAGCAGTACTTC. Its translation is CASSEADRGLSYEQYF.

This clonotype was seen repeatedly, ten times or more. The chain recombines TRBV28 with TRBJ2-4; D ambiguous. Germline V CDR1 and CDR2: MDHEN, SYDVKM. This CDR3 spans 12 amino acids. Trimming shortened V by 8 bases and J by 9 bases, and 14 bases separated the two germline ends. CDR3 amino acids: CASGFIPSIQYF. DNA of the CDR3: TGTGCCAGCGGATTCATACCTTCCATTCAGTACTTC.

This clonotype was found many times. V gene TRBV27 combines with J gene TRBJ2-3; 8 nucleotides match TRBD2. The CDR3 loop spans 15 amino acids. Unmatched junction bases numbered 8, after V lost 4 bases and J lost 5 bases. Looked up from germline, CDR1 is MNHEY and CDR2 is SMNVEV (reference sequence). The CDR3 region is CASSSDSGEVDTQYF. Written as DNA, the CDR3 is TGTGCCAGCAGTTCCGATAGCGGGGAAGTAGATACGCAGTATTTT.

The table lists this clonotype with many counts. The gene calls are TRBV12-3 or TRBV12-4 and TRBJ2-1; 9 bases are a match to TRBD2. This CDR3 spans 16 amino acids. V shed 3 bases and J 7 bases; nucleotides not matched to a gene: 10. This chain's CDR3 is CASSFASGALGNEQFF. In nucleotides, the CDR3 is TGTGCCAGCAGTTTTGCTAGCGGGGCTTTAGGGAATGAGCAGTTCTTC.

The chain links TRBV5-4 to TRBJ2-7, with 9 bases fitting TRBD1. CDR1 and CDR2 (germline): SGHNT, YYREEE (reference sequence). The CDR3 loop spans 15 amino acids. J gave up 4 bases and V 2 bases, and 7 bases lay outside the gene matches. CDR3 sequence: CASSFPGTGIYEQYF. In DNA, the CDR3 is TGTGCCAGCAGCTTCCCCGGGACAGGGATTTACGAGCAGTACTTC.

This clonotype was counted a few times. The genes are TRBV27 and TRBJ2-6; D gene unclear. V lost 5 bases and J 4 bases, leaving 9 bases between the germline ends. The CDR3 extends over 14 amino acids. Germline CDR1 reads MNHEY; CDR2 reads SMNVEV (reference sequence). In nucleotides, the CDR3 is TGTGCCAGCAGTCCCGCTGGGGGGGCCAACGTCCTGACTTTC. It yields the protein CASSPAGGANVLTF.

This clonotype was observed a few times. The V call is TRBV5-5, the J call TRBJ1-6, with D hard to call. The V gene lost 5 bases and the J gene lost 0 bases, with 12 bases spanning the gap. This CDR3 has 16 amino acids. Germline values: CDR1 SGHKS, CDR2 YYEKEE (reference sequence). This chain's CDR3 is CASSPGDSSYNSPLHF. The DNA for the CDR3 is TGTGCCAGCAGTCCGGGTGATAGCTCCTATAATTCACCCCTCCACTTT.